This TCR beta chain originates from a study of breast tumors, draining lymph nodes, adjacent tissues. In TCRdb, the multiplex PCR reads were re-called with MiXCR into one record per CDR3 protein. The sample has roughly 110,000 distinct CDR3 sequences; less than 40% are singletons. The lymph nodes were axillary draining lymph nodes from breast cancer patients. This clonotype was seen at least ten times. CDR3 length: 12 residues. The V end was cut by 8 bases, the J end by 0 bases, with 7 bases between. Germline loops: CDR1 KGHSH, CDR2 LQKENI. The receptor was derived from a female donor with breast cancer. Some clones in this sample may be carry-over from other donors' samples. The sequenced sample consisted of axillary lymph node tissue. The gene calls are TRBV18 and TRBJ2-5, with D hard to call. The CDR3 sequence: CASSPDQETQYF. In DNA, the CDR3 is TGTGCCAGCAGCCCTGACCAAGAGACCCAGTACTTC.